This is a list of T cell receptor beta chains from one sample in a study of cytomegalovirus exposure and HLA in healthy donors. Using immunoSEQ multiplex PCR, the repertoire was profiled, and TCRdb retains in-frame clones only, with some absent. The table lists approximately 140,000 clones. Specimen: PBMCs. The receptors shown here come from a woman between 40 and 55 years old in good health and CMV-seronegative. The CDR3 runs from the conserved cysteine through the conserved F or W. The D gene is left open where the match is weak.

v_gene	j_gene	d_gene	CDR3aa	CDR3nt
TRBV27	TRBJ2-7	.	CASSSPGVWVHEQYF	TGTGCCAGCAGTTCACCGGGAGTATGGGTACACGAGCAGTACTTC
TRBV10-3	TRBJ1-1	.	CAISDFLNTEAFF	TGTGCCATCAGTGACTTCCTGAACACTGAAGCTTTCTTT
TRBV9	TRBJ1-6	.	CASSAGGESSYNSPLHF	TGTGCCAGCAGCGCTGGGGGGGAGAGCTCCTATAATTCACCCCTCCACTTT
TRBV19	TRBJ1-1	TRBD1	CASSIKGTGRTEAFF	TGTGCCAGTAGTATCAAGGGGACAGGGCGAACTGAAGCTTTCTTT
TRBV11-1	TRBJ1-1	TRBD1	CASSPGTVNAFF	TGTGCCAGCAGCCCCGGGACAGTTAACGCTTTCTTT
TRBV5-5	TRBJ2-2	TRBD1	CASNPGQGSPGELFF	TGTGCCAGCAATCCGGGACAGGGGTCTCCCGGGGAGCTGTTTTTT
TRBV18	TRBJ2-2	.	CASSTAMIDGGGELFF	TGTGCCAGCTCAACTGCCATGATCGATGGTGGTGGGGAGCTGTTTTTT
TRBV19	TRBJ1-5	.	CASSIGGPLPHQPQHF	TGTGCCAGTAGTATAGGTGGCCCTCTTCCCCACCAGCCCCAGCATTTT
TRBV5-1	TRBJ2-1	TRBD2	CASSRGGGFNEQFF	TGCGCCAGCAGCCGTGGGGGGGGGTTCAATGAGCAGTTCTTC
TRBV28	TRBJ1-2	.	CASSLGGTNYGYTF	TGTGCCAGCAGTTTAGGGGGCACCAACTATGGCTACACCTTC
TRBV6-5	TRBJ1-2	TRBD1	CASRPSDRVGGYTF	TGTGCCAGCAGGCCTTCCGACAGGGTTGGTGGCTACACCTTC
TRBV10-3	TRBJ2-3	.	CAIRDTGPSTDTQYF	TGTGCCATCAGGGATACAGGCCCTAGCACAGATACGCAGTATTTT
TRBV6-6	TRBJ2-5	TRBD2	CASSRAGDWYQETQYF	TGTGCCAGCAGTCGCGCGGGGGACTGGTACCAAGAGACCCAGTACTTC
TRBV25-1	TRBJ2-5	.	CASSDGPTRQETQYF	TGTGCCAGCAGTGACGGCCCAACTAGACAAGAGACCCAGTACTTC
TRBV7-8	TRBJ2-7	TRBD1	CASSVPDRDKQYF	TGTGCCAGCTCTGTGCCGGACAGGGATAAGCAGTACTTC
TRBV27	TRBJ1-1	TRBD1	CASSFDRGASPFF	TGTGCCAGCAGTTTTGACAGGGGGGCCTCACCTTTCTTT
TRBV4-3	TRBJ1-2	TRBD1	CASSQAGTGTNYGYTF	TGCGCCAGCAGCCAAGCCGGGACAGGGACAAACTATGGCTACACCTTC
TRBV6-5	TRBJ1-1	.	CASSSGMPTEAFF	TGTGCCAGCAGTTCAGGGATGCCCACTGAAGCTTTCTTT
TRBV25-1	TRBJ2-1	.	CARLNEQFF	TGTGCCAGACTCAATGAGCAGTTCTTC
TRBV4-3	TRBJ1-4	TRBD1	CASSQEGQGATNEKLFF	TGCGCCAGCAGCCAGGAGGGACAGGGAGCAACTAATGAAAAACTGTTTTTT
TRBV6-5	TRBJ2-1	.	CASRGAGNEQFF	TGTGCCAGCCGGGGGGCCGGCAATGAGCAGTTCTTC
TRBV21-1	TRBJ1-6	.	CASSNRDRAQTNSPLHF	TGTGCCAGCAGCAACAGGGACAGGGCACAAACTAATTCACCCCTCCACTTT
TRBV27	TRBJ1-1	.	CASSLMARTSTEAFF	TGTGCCAGCAGTTTAATGGCCAGGACTTCCACTGAAGCTTTCTTT
TRBV2	TRBJ2-7	TRBD2	CASGLADTYEQYF	TGTGCCAGCGGACTAGCGGACACCTACGAGCAGTACTTC
TRBV27	TRBJ1-1	.	CASSLHGMNTEAFF	TGTGCCAGCAGTTTACACGGTATGAACACTGAAGCTTTCTTT
TRBV28	TRBJ1-2	.	CASSFLNQGNYGYTF	TGTGCCAGCAGTTTCCTCAACCAGGGGAACTATGGCTACACCTTC
TRBV7-6	TRBJ2-1	.	CASSFTRDEQFF	TGTGCCAGCAGCTTCACGCGGGATGAGCAGTTCTTC
TRBV19	TRBJ1-1	.	CLTRGTTNTEAFF	TGTCTGACACGGGGGACGACGAACACTGAAGCTTTCTTT
TRBV7-3	TRBJ2-2	.	CASSDRGPNTGELFF	TGTGCCAGCAGCGATAGGGGCCCGAACACCGGGGAGCTGTTTTTT
TRBV7-9	TRBJ1-5	.	CASDNGGDHSNQPQHF	TGTGCCAGCGACAACGGGGGGGATCATAGCAATCAGCCCCAGCATTTT
TRBV25-1	TRBJ2-1	TRBD2	CASSSSGGLNEQFF	TGTGCCAGCAGTTCTAGCGGGGGACTAAATGAGCAGTTCTTC
TRBV7-9	TRBJ1-2	.	CASRLGAGRNGYTF	TGTGCCAGCAGGTTAGGGGCAGGGCGGAATGGCTACACCTTC
TRBV5-6	TRBJ2-3	TRBD2	CTSSPDSGGTDTQYF	TGTACCAGCAGCCCAGACAGCGGGGGAACAGATACGCAGTATTTT
TRBV19	TRBJ1-2	TRBD1	CASSNPSGQGAHYGYTF	TGTGCCAGTAGTAATCCGTCGGGACAGGGGGCTCACTATGGCTACACCTTC
TRBV2	TRBJ1-5	.	CASMREVNQPQHF	TGTGCCAGCATGAGGGAGGTTAATCAGCCCCAGCATTTT
TRBV28	TRBJ1-4	TRBD1	CASSLFGQGNEKLFF	TGTGCCAGCAGTTTATTTGGACAGGGGAATGAAAAACTGTTTTTT
TRBV18	TRBJ1-1	.	CASSPGVTTEAFF	TGTGCCAGCTCCCCGGGGGTTACCACTGAAGCTTTCTTT
TRBV28	TRBJ1-1	.	CASSFSLGRREAFF	TGTGCCAGCAGTTTCTCCTTAGGAAGGAGGGAAGCTTTCTTT
TRBV5-6	TRBJ1-2	.	CASSLIEVGHPRTF	TGTGCCAGCAGCTTGATCGAGGTAGGTCATCCGAGGACCTTC
TRBV6-1	TRBJ1-2	.	CASSLDRTYGYTF	TGTGCCAGCAGTTTGGACAGAACCTATGGCTACACCTTC
TRBV4-2	TRBJ1-3	.	CASSQGSSGNTIYF	TGTGCCAGCAGCCAGGGGAGCTCTGGAAACACCATATATTTT
TRBV4-1	TRBJ1-2	.	CASSFPPRGNYGYTF	TGCGCCAGCAGCTTCCCCCCCAGGGGTAACTATGGCTACACCTTC
TRBV27	TRBJ1-6	.	CASSTRQERSPLHF	TGTGCCAGCAGTACCCGACAGGAACGGTCACCCCTCCACTTT
TRBV4-2	TRBJ2-5	.	CASSQGIGPETQYF	TGTGCCAGCAGCCAAGGTATCGGTCCAGAGACCCAGTACTTC
TRBV7-2	TRBJ2-1	TRBD2	CASSPGWRGGANEQFF	TGTGCCAGCAGCCCAGGTTGGCGGGGGGGCGCCAATGAGCAGTTCTTC
TRBV10-3	TRBJ2-5	.	CAARGDRQETQYF	TGTGCCGCCCGGGGGGACAGGCAAGAGACCCAGTACTTC
TRBV28	TRBJ2-3	.	CASTLGGADTQYF	TGTGCCAGCACTCTAGGAGGAGCAGATACGCAGTATTTT
TRBV5-4	TRBJ1-2	.	CASSLLTVMHYGYTF	TGTGCCAGCAGCTTGTTAACAGTCATGCACTATGGCTACACCTTC
TRBV7-2	TRBJ2-1	.	CASSLGRSGLPYNEQFF	TGTGCCAGCAGCTTGGGTAGGTCGGGACTCCCCTACAATGAGCAGTTCTTC
TRBV19	TRBJ1-1	TRBD1	CASSDRGQVNTEAFF	TGTGCCAGTAGTGACAGGGGGCAAGTGAACACTGAAGCTTTCTTT
TRBV5-4	TRBJ2-5	TRBD2	CASSRMASGGETQYF	TGTGCCAGCAGCCGGATGGCTAGCGGGGGAGAGACCCAGTACTTC
TRBV5-1	TRBJ2-1	TRBD2	CASSLSGGAVEQFF	TGCGCCAGCAGCCTTAGCGGGGGGGCCGTTGAGCAGTTCTTC
TRBV6-1	TRBJ1-5	TRBD1	CASSHRGAGNQPQHF	TGTGCCAGCAGCCACAGGGGCGCGGGCAATCAGCCCCAGCATTTT